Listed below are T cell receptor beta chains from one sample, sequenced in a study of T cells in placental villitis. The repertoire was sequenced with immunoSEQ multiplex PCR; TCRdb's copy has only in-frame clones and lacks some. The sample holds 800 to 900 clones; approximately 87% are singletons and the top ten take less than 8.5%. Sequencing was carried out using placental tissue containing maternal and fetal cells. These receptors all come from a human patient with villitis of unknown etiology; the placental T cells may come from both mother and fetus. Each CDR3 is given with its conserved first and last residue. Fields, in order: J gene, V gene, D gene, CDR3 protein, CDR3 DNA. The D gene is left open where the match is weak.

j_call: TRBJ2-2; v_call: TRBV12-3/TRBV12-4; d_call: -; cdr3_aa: CASSWGPGELFF; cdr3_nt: TGTGCCAGCAGTTGGGGACCCGGGGAGCTGTTTTTT
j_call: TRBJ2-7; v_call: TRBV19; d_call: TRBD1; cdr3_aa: CASSLGTGSYEQYF; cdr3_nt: TGTGCCAGTAGCCTTGGGACAGGGAGCTACGAGCAGTACTTC
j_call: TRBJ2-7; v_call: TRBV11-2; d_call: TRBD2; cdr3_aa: CASTPLGGFSYEQYF; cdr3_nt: TGTGCCAGCACCCCCCTGGGGGGGTTCTCCTACGAGCAGTACTTC
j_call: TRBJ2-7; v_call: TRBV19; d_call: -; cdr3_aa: CASSGGMWVEQYF; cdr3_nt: TGTGCCAGTAGCGGTGGGATGTGGGTCGAGCAGTACTTC
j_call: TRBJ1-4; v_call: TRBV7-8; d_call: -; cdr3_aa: CASGKGGEKLFF; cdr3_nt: TGTGCCAGCGGGAAGGGCGGAGAAAAACTGTTTTTT
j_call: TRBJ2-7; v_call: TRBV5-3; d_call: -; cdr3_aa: CARSLRRREQYF; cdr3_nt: TGTGCCAGAAGCTTGAGGCGCCGCGAGCAGTACTTC
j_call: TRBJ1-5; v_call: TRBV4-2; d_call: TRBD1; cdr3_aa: CASSQGDRVVQPQHF; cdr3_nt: TGTGCCAGCAGCCAAGGGGACAGGGTCGTTCAGCCCCAGCATTTT
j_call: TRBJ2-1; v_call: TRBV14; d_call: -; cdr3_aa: CASSPRRTSRPTNEQFF; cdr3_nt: TGTGCCAGCAGCCCACGACGAACGAGTCGGCCAACCAATGAGCAGTTCTTC
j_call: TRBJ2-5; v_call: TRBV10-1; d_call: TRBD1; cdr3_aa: CASRTGGETQYF; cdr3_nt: TGCGCCAGCAGGACAGGGGGGGAGACCCAGTACTTC
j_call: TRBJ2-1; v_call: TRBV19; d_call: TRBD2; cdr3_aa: CASSIRTSGGGEQFF; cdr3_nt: TGTGCCAGTAGTATTAGGACTAGCGGGGGAGGGGAGCAGTTCTTC
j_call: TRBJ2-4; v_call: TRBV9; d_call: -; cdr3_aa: CASSVGGPIQENIQYF; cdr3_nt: TGTGCCAGCAGCGTAGGGGGACCGATTCAGGAAAACATTCAGTACTTC